This record covers a single T cell receptor beta chain. The CDR3 runs 16 residues. Looked up from germline, CDR1 is MGHRA and CDR2 is YSYEKL. Trimming left V 1 base short and J 2 bases short, with 9 bases between. The data were obtained in a study of Ad26.COV2.S vaccination and SARS-CoV-2 variants. As for the study in general: Dosing was one shot or two shots 56 days apart.

Treatment defined: 15 to 20 received Ad26.COV2.S at low or high dose, single or two shots; 5 received placebo; per-sample allocation not given. It was on day 63 after the first vaccine or placebo injection that samples were taken. An adult aged 18-55 years in Boston served as the donor. Wuhan-strain SARS-CoV-2 spike was expressed by the Ad26 vector that made up the vaccine. Clones were sequenced by immunoSEQ multiplex PCR, and TCRdb holds only the in-frame ones, with some missing. In the table there are some 290,000 clones, around four fifths of which are singletons. The rearrangement uses TRBV4-1 and TRBJ2-6; D is perhaps TRBD1 (6 bases). This clonotype was obtained from a person aged 18 to 65 who received the Ad26.COV2.S COVID-19 vaccine or a placebo. Sequences were derived from peripheral blood, sampled in a trial of Ad26.COV2.S vaccine versus placebo. CDR3 nucleotide sequence: TGCGCCAGCAGCCAAGTGGGGGCACCTGGGGCCAACGTCCTGACTTTC. Amino acids: CASSQVGAPGANVLTF.